These 26 T cell receptor beta chains were sequenced from one sample in a study of T cells after yellow fever vaccination. TCRdb analysed the 5' RACE reads with MiXCR anew, one entry per CDR3 protein. The sample yields about 340,000 distinct CDR3 sequences, 9.5% to 15% seen once. The sample consisted of CD4+ T cells sorted from PBMCs, taken 15 days after the yellow fever booster vaccination. Every receptor here comes from a man aged 18 to 30 who received the YFV17D yellow fever vaccine.

The chain carries TRBV20-1 and TRBJ1-2; 7 nucleotides agree with TRBD1. There are 13 residues in the CDR3. From germline, CDR1 is DFQATT and CDR2 SNEGSKA (reference sequence). The J segment lost 4 bases and the V segment lost 3 bases, leaving 5 bases of the junction unmatched. CDR3 DNA: TGCAGTGCTAGTCACCCAGGGGGCTATGGCTACACCTTC. Translation: CSASHPGGYGYTF.

The chain has TRBV7-2 and TRBJ2-7, with D possibly TRBD1 on 5 matching bases. Per germline, CDR1 SGHTA and CDR2 FQGNSA. This CDR3 region has 13 residues. Between the trimmed V and J ends, which lost 2 bases and 3 bases, there was a span of 8 bases. The CDR3 loop reads CASSLSRDYEQYV. The CDR3 DNA is TGTGCCAGCAGCTTAAGCAGGGACTACGAGCAGTACGTC.

This clonotype was counted a few times. This sequence joins TRBV7-2 and TRBJ1-2; TRBD1 matches 7 bases. Trimming removed 10 bases from V and 8 bases from J; junction bases left unmatched: 16. The CDR3 contains 14 residues. Germline assignment: CDR1 SGHTA and CDR2 FQGNSA. The CDR3 DNA follows: TGTGCCACCAGAGAGACAGGGAGGAATTCGGGCTACACCTTC. This gives the protein CATRETGRNSGYTF.

This clonotype was detected a few times. V gene TRBV10-3 combines with J gene TRBJ2-3; TRBD2 aligns across 7 bases. The CDR3 is 16 amino acids. Germline loops: CDR1 ENHRY, CDR2 SYGVKD. The ends lost 4 bases at V and 7 bases at J; junction bases unmatched: 14. This CDR3 is CAISAVVSSGQNTQYF. The CDR3 nucleotides read TGTGCCATCAGTGCGGTCGTCTCTAGCGGACAAAATACGCAGTATTTT.

This chain connects TRBV29-1 to TRBJ2-3; 11 bases fit TRBD2. The CDR3 has 14 amino acids. The junction had 5 bases not matched to a gene; V was cut back by 6 bases and J by 3 bases. Germline V gives CDR1 SQVTM, CDR2 ANQGSEA. CDR3 region: CSVGRLAGTDTQYF. The CDR3 region has the DNA TGCAGCGTGGGAAGACTAGCGGGGACAGATACGCAGTATTTT.

This clonotype showed up just a few times. The chain links TRBV2 to TRBJ1-2, with a possible D match to TRBD1 (5 bases). This CDR3 contains 13 residues. V was pared by 11 bases and J by 6 bases, with 19 bases between. Germline assignment: CDR1 SNHLY and CDR2 FYNNEI. In nucleotides, the CDR3 is TGTGCCGGGGACCGGGACGGTGGGAATGGCTACACCTTC. It translates to CAGDRDGGNGYTF.

The V gene is TRBV2, the J gene TRBJ2-5, with 8 bases identical to TRBD1. CDR3 length equals 17 residues. V dropped 2 bases and J dropped 1; count of bases not matched to a gene: 9. Germline values: CDR1 SNHLY, CDR2 FYNNEI. For the CDR3, the DNA is TGTGCCAGCAGTGAAAGCGTGCTGGACAGGGCCCAAGAGACCCAGTACTTC. It encodes CASSESVLDRAQETQYF.

The rearrangement joins TRBV6-1 to TRBJ1-1, with 8 positions matching TRBD1. After removal of 6 bases from V and 1 base from J, the junction contained 4 bases not matched to a gene. This CDR3 spans 14 amino acids. The germline gives CDR1 MNHNS, CDR2 SASEGT. CDR3 in DNA: TGTGCCAGCAGCGGTGGACAGGGGAACACTGAAGCTTTCTTT. Amino acid sequence: CASSGGQGNTEAFF.

The chain uses TRBV5-1 and TRBJ1-2; D not resolved. The CDR3 is 14 amino acids. CDR1 and CDR2 from the germline V gene are SGHRS and YFSETQ. V shed 4 bases and J shed 1 base, with 11 bases lying between them. CDR3 coding DNA: TGCGCCAGCAGCCCGGACGGAAGTAACTATGGCTACACCTTC. Amino acids: CASSPDGSNYGYTF.

The table lists this clonotype with a few counts. The V call is TRBV20-1, the J call TRBJ1-2, with 7 positions matching TRBD1. The V gene's germline CDR1 is DFQATT and CDR2 SNEGSKA (reference sequence). V trimming: 5 bases; J trimming: 6 bases; junction bases outside the gene matches: 3. The CDR3 length is 11 residues. CDR3 bases: TGCAGTGCTGACAGGGACCATGGCTACACCTTC. As protein: CSADRDHGYTF.

This chain joins TRBV11-2 and TRBJ1-1; D gene unclear. Trimming took 4 bases from V and 6 from J, leaving 18 bases between them. This CDR3 is built from 15 residues. Germline CDR1 reads SGHAT; CDR2 reads FQNNGV. Here the CDR3 DNA reads TGTGCCAGCAGCTCCACCCGACGGTTAACCTCTGAAGCTTTCTTT. Protein sequence: CASSSTRRLTSEAFF. The full variable domain, with the rest looked up from reference TRBV11-2 and TRBJ1-1, is EAGVAQSPRYKIIEKRQSVAFWCNPISGHATLYWYQQILGQGPKLLIQFQNNGVVDDSQLPKDRFSAERLKGVDSTLKIQPAKLEDSAVYLCASSSTRRLTSEAFFGQGTRLTVV.

The table lists this clonotype with many counts. This sequence joins TRBV5-6 and TRBJ2-3; unclear D gene. The CDR3 consists of 11 residues. The ends were cut back, 3 bases at V and 6 bases at J, with 5 bases in the middle. CDR1 SGHDT and CDR2 YYEEEE come from the germline V gene. CDR3 in amino acids: CASSWVDTQYF. CDR3 nucleotide sequence: TGTGCCAGCAGCTGGGTGGATACGCAGTATTTT.

In this sample, this clonotype turned up many times. This CDR3 is CASSVAGAGANVLTF. The CDR3 nucleotides are TGTGCCAGCAGTGTGGCAGGGGCTGGGGCCAACGTCCTGACTTTC. V and J are TRBV27 and TRBJ2-6; weak D call: TRBD1 (6 bases). The V end lost 5 bases, the J end lost 2 bases, and 10 bases lay between the germline ends. The CDR3 has 15 amino acids. Germline CDR1 MNHEY, CDR2 SMNVEV (reference sequence).

The chain combines TRBV2 with TRBJ2-2; D is unresolved. With 2 bases removed from V and 4 bases from J, the gap between germline ends came to 8 bases. The CDR3 is made up of 14 amino acids. Per the germline V gene, CDR1 is SNHLY and CDR2 is FYNNEI. CDR3 sequence: CASSELHTTGELFF. The DNA of the CDR3 is TGTGCCAGCAGTGAACTACATACCACCGGGGAGCTGTTTTTT. Together with reference TRBV2 and TRBJ2-2, the CDR3 gives the full variable domain: EPEVTQTPSHQVTQMGQEVILRCVPISNHLYFYWYRQILGQKVEFLVSFYNNEISEKSEIFDDQFSVERPDGSNFTLKIRSTKLEDSAMYFCASSELHTTGELFFGEGSRLTVL.

This chain links TRBV6-1 with TRBJ1-1; D unclear. Trimming left V 4 bases short and J 7 bases short, with 13 bases between. In germline, CDR1 is MNHNS, CDR2 SASEGT. The CDR3 sequence is 13 residues long. CDR3 nucleotide sequence: TGTGCCAGCAGTGGTACAAGAAGTGATGAAGCTTTCTTT. This gives the protein CASSGTRSDEAFF.

This clonotype was observed at least ten times. The rearrangement joins TRBV9 to TRBJ2-3; D is uncertain. V shed 0 bases and J shed 0 bases, with 5 bases lying between them. Per the germline V gene, CDR1 is SGDLS and CDR2 is YYNGEE. The CDR3 has 14 amino acids. This CDR3 reads CASSVEVSTDTQYF. CDR3 sequence (DNA): TGTGCCAGCAGCGTAGAGGTCAGCACAGATACGCAGTATTTT.

This clonotype was counted a few times. The rearrangement joins TRBV29-1 to TRBJ1-1; 7 bases line up with TRBD1. Looked up from germline, CDR1 is SQVTM and CDR2 is ANQGSEA. With 6 bases clipped from V and 4 bases from J, the junction kept 8 bases outside the gene matches. The CDR3 spans 13 residues. CDR3 bases: TGCAGCGTAGAGACAGGGAGGGGCACTGAAGCTTTCTTT. It specifies CSVETGRGTEAFF.

This clonotype was seen ten or more times. The rearrangement uses TRBV7-6 and TRBJ2-1; maybe TRBD1 (5 bases). Trimming cost V 1 base and J 9 bases, with 10 bases left between them. The CDR3 length is 13 residues. Germline V lookup: CDR1 SGHVS, CDR2 FNYEAQ. The CDR3 DNA sequence: TGTGCCAGCAGCTTAGGGGGCCTGGGTGAGCAGTTCTTC. It codes for CASSLGGLGEQFF.

This clonotype was counted between two and nine times. The J gene is TRBJ2-7, the V gene TRBV2, with D tentatively TRBD1 or TRBD2 (5 bases each). The V end lost 3 bases, the J end lost 6 bases, and 9 bases lay between the germline ends. Per the germline V gene, CDR1 is SNHLY and CDR2 is FYNNEI. This CDR3 contains 12 residues. CDR3 in amino acids: CASSDVGTEQYF. CDR3 coding DNA: TGTGCCAGCAGTGATGTGGGGACCGAGCAGTACTTC.

The J gene is TRBJ2-5, the V gene TRBV5-1; 9 positions match TRBD2. The CDR3 loop spans 16 amino acids. The trim removed 4 bases at V and 1 base at J, leaving 8 bases unmatched. Germline V CDR1 and CDR2: SGHRS, YFSETQ. The DNA for the CDR3 is TGCGCCAGCAGCATGCTCCCGGGACTAGCCCAAGAGACCCAGTACTTC. Its protein is CASSMLPGLAQETQYF.

The rearrangement uses TRBV6-2 or TRBV6-3 and TRBJ1-6; a possible D gene is TRBD1 (5 bases). Germline V CDR1 and CDR2: MNHEY, SVGEGT. The CDR3 has 14 amino acids. The V end was cut by 7 bases, the J end by 10 bases, with 17 bases between. CDR3 DNA: TGTGCCAGCAACGCCGCAGGGTATGGATCACCCCTCCACTTT. Protein sequence: CASNAAGYGSPLHF.

J is TRBJ1-5 and V is TRBV11-2, with unresolved D. The V end was cut by 5 bases, the J end by 4 bases, with 15 bases between. There are 15 residues in the CDR3. The germline gives CDR1 SGHAT, CDR2 FQNNGV. The CDR3 DNA reads TGTGCCAGCAGCCCCCCAGGCTCCCGGAATCAGCCCCAGCATTTT. Amino acids: CASSPPGSRNQPQHF.

The genes are TRBV11-2 and TRBJ2-7; maybe TRBD1 (5 bases). V shed 3 bases and J shed 3 bases, with 12 bases lying between them. CDR1 SGHAT and CDR2 FQNNGV come from the germline V gene. This CDR3 contains 14 residues. CDR3 in amino acids: CASSFALGVYEQYF. In nucleotides, the CDR3 is TGTGCCAGCAGCTTTGCCCTAGGGGTCTACGAGCAGTACTTC.

This clonotype has just a few counts. This rearrangement joins TRBV6-2 or TRBV6-3 to TRBJ2-7; TRBD1 agrees at 10 bases. This CDR3 is 17 amino acids long. J was trimmed by 7 bases and V by 7 bases; bases with no gene match: 19. The germline V gene has CDR1 MNHEY and CDR2 SVGEGT. The CDR3 loop reads CASTRDRGWPTPWEQYV. Here the CDR3 DNA reads TGTGCCAGCACCCGGGACAGGGGCTGGCCGACCCCTTGGGAGCAGTACGTC.

Points on this clonotype: A read error may produce the germline difference seen at one junction end. The chain has TRBV7-2 and TRBJ1-2; no reliable D call. The CDR3 runs 12 residues. Germline V gene sequence: CDR1 SGHTA, CDR2 FQGNSA. The CDR3 loop reads CASSPISGGYTF. CDR3 nucleotide sequence: TGCGCCAGCAGCCCGATCTCGGGGGGCTACACCTTC.

Ten or more counts support this clonotype. V usage is TRBV21-1 and J usage is TRBJ2-3. TRBV21-1 is assigned pseudogene status. The CDR3 is made up of 12 amino acids. CDR3 amino acids: CASSKVGDTQYF. In DNA form, the CDR3 reads TGTGCCAGCAGCAAAGTGGGGGATACGCAGTATTTT.